A single T cell receptor (beta chain) is shown here with its context. Its specificity is unknown. The CDR3 is 17 residues long. The ends lost 3 bases at V and 2 bases at J; junction bases unmatched: 9. Germline V gene lookup returns CDR1 LNHDA and CDR2 SQIVND (reference sequence). The data originate from a study of long-term antiretroviral therapy in people with HIV. Study-level findings and limits: Spans of CDR3 length were tighter for HIV repertoires than for controls.

Survey level was the resolution at which the v3.0 immunoSEQ assay ran. Sequencing set out to capture about 35,000-55,000 T-cell genomes per sample. Only in-frame clones appear in the TCRdb table, and some are missing; sequencing was by immunoSEQ multiplex PCR. The sample consists of 20,000 or so clones, 80% to 85% of them appearing once. This rearrangement joins TRBV19 to TRBJ2-3; TRBD2 agrees at 9 bases. Sequenced here: unsorted PBMCs, sampled 0.2 years after starting antiretroviral therapy. The sequence was collected from a woman in her 30s with HIV. The CDR3 bases are TGTGCCAGTAGTATGGTGCCGGGACTAGCTATCACAGATACGCAGTATTTT. Its translation is CASSMVPGLAITDTQYF.